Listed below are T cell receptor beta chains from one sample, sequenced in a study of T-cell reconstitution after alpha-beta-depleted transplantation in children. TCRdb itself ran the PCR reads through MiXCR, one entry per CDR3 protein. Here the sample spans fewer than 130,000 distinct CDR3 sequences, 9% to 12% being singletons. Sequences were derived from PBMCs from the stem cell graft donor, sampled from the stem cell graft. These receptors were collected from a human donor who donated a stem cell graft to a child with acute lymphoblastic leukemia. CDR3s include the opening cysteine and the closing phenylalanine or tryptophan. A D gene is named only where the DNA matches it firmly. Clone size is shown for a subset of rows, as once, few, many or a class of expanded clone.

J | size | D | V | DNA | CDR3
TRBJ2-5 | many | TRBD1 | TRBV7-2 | TGTGCCAGCAGCTTAGCGGGACAGACACCGGGGGAGACCCAGTACTTC | CASSLAGQTPGETQYF
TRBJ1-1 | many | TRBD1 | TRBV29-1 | TGCAGCGTAGACGGACAGGGGGTGGCGAACACTGAAGCTTTCTTT | CSVDGQGVANTEAFF
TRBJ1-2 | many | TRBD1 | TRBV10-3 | TGTGCCATCAGTGATCAGGTTGGCGGCAGGGGGCATTACTATGGCTACACCTTC | CAISDQVGGRGHYYGYTF
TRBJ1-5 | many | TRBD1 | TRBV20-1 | TGCAGTTCCGAAGCCAGGGGGTACAGCAATCAGCCCCAGCATTTT | CSSEARGYSNQPQHF
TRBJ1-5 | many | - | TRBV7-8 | TGTGCCAGCAGCCCGGGTGATCAGCCCCAGCATTTT | CASSPGDQPQHF
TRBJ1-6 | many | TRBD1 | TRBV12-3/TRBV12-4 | TGTGCCAGCAGTTCCGGGACAGGGGTAAATTCACCCCTCCACTTT | CASSSGTGVNSPLHF
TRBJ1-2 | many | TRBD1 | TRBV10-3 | TGTGCCATCTTGGGGGACAGGGCTTTCTATGGCTACACCTTC | CAILGDRAFYGYTF
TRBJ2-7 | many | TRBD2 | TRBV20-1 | TGCAGTGCGTCACTAGCGGGAGGGTACGAGCAGTACTTC | CSASLAGGYEQYF
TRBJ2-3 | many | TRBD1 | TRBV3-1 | TGTGCCAGCAGCCAAGACAGGGGGATTGTTCACACAGATACGCAGTATTTT | CASSQDRGIVHTDTQYF
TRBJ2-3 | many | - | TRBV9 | TGTGCCAGCAGCGTAGTACCCGGCATCCACACAGATACGCAGTATTTT | CASSVVPGIHTDTQYF
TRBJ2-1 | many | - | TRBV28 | TGTGCCAGCGCTTTCGATACGGGTGAGCAGTTCTTC | CASAFDTGEQFF
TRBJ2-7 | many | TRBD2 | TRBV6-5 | TGTGCCAGCGGGACTAGCCGTTACGAGCAGTACTTC | CASGTSRYEQYF
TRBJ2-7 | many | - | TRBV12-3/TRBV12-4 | TGTGCCAGCAGTTTAGCCTCAGGTTTTTCCTACGAGCAGTACTTC | CASSLASGFSYEQYF
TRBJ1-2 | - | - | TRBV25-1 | TGTGCCAGCAGTGCTACGGGCCACATTCAAGGCTACACCTTC | CASSATGHIQGYTF
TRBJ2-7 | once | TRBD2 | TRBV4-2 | TGTGCCAGCAGCCAAAGACTAGCGGGAGGCTACGAGCAGTACTTC | CASSQRLAGGYEQYF
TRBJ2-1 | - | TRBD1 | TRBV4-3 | TGCGCCAGCAGCCAGGCCGGGACAGGGGGCCAGGATGAGCAGTTCTTC | CASSQAGTGGQDEQFF
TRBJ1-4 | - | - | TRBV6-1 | TGTGCCAGCAGCCCTCGACAGGTGGGGGAAAAACTGTTTTTT | CASSPRQVGEKLFF
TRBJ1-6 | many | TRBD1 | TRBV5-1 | TGCGCCAGCAGCTTGGCAGCAGGGGGATATAATTCACCCCTCCACTTT | CASSLAAGGYNSPLHF
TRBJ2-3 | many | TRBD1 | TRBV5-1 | TGCGCCAGCAGCTTGACAGGGGAAGGAACGCAGTATTTT | CASSLTGEGTQYF
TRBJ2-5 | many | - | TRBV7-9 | TGTGCCAGCAGCTTAAGGGACGAAAAATGGGCGCGGGAGACCCAGTACTTC | CASSLRDEKWARETQYF
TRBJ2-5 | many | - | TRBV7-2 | TGTGCCAGCAGCTTTACTCCACAAGAGACCCAGTACTTC | CASSFTPQETQYF
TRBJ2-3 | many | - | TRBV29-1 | TGCAGCGTCTCGGTAGCAGATACGCAGTATTTT | CSVSVADTQYF
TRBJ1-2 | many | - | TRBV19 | TGTGCCAGTAGGGCGGGGGCTATCTATGGCTACACCTTC | CASRAGAIYGYTF
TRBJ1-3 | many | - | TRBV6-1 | TGTGCCAGCAGTACGGGGGCGCCTGGAAACACCATATATTTT | CASSTGAPGNTIYF
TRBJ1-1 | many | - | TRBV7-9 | TGTGCCAGCAGCCCGGGACCTTGGGTCACTGAAGCTTTCTTT | CASSPGPWVTEAFF
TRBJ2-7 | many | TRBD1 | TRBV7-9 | TGTGCCAGCAGCCCCAGGGACAGGGGCTACGAGCAGTACTTC | CASSPRDRGYEQYF
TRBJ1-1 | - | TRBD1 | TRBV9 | TGTGCCAGCAGCGTAGGGGGACCCAGGGGGACCACTGAAGCTTTCTTT | CASSVGGPRGTTEAFF
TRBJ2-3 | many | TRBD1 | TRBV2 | TGTGCCAGCACTTTACAGGGGGCTATGACCGATAGCACAGATACGCAGTATTTT | CASTLQGAMTDSTDTQYF
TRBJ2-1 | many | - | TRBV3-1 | TGTGCCAGCAGCCAAGATTGGCAGGACAATGAGCAGTTCTTC | CASSQDWQDNEQFF
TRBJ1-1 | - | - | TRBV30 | TGTGCCTGGCGTGCCAAGACAGGACGGAACACTGAAGCTTTCTTT | CAWRAKTGRNTEAFF
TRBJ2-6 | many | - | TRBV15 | TGTGCCACCAGCAGAGATAAGGGCCCGAGGGGATCTGGGGCCAACGTCCTGACTTTC | CATSRDKGPRGSGANVLTF
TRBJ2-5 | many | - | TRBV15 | TGTGCCACCAGCAGAGATGAAGGGGCAGCTCTTGGGAAAGAGACCCAGTACTTC | CATSRDEGAALGKETQYF
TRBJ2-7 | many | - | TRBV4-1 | TGCGCCAGCAGCCAAGATGGGGGATCCTTACGAGGGCAGTACTTC | CASSQDGGSLRGQYF
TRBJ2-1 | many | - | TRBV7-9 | TGTGCCAGCAGCTTAGGGCCACAAAGGAACAATGAGCAGTTCTTC | CASSLGPQRNNEQFF
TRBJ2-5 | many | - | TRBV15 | TGTGCCACCAGCTCAACCCCTGGGGAGACCCAGTACTTC | CATSSTPGETQYF